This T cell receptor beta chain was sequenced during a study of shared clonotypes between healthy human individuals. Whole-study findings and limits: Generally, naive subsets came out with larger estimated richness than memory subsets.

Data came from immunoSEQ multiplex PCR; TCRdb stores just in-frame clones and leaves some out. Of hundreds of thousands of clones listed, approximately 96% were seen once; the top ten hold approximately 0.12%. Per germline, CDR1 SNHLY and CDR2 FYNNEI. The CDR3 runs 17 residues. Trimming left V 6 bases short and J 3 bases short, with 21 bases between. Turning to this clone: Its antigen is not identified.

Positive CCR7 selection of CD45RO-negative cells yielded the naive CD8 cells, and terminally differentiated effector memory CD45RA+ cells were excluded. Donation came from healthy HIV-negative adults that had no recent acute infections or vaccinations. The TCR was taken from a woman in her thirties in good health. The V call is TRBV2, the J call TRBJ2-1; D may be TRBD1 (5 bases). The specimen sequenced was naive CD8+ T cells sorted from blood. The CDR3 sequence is CASSGRVSRRSYNEQFF. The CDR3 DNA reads TGTGCCAGCAGCGGCAGGGTATCGCGCCGGAGCTACAATGAGCAGTTCTTC.